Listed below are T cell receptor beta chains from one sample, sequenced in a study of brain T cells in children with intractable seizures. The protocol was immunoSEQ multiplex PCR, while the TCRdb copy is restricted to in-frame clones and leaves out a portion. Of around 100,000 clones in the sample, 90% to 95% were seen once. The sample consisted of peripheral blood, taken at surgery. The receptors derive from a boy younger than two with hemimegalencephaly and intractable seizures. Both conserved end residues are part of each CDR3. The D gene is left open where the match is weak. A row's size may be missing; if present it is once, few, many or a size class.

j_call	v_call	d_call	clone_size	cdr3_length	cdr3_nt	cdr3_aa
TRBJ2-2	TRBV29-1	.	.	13	TGCAGCGTAGGACGCTCGAACACCGGGGAGCTGTTTTTT	CSVGRSNTGELFF
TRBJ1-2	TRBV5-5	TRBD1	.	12	TGTGCCAGCCAAGACAGGGCGGGTGGCTACACCTTC	CASQDRAGGYTF
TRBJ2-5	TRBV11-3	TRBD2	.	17	TGTGCCAGCAGCTTAGACCGACTAGCGGGAGGTTTAGAGACCCAGTACTTC	CASSLDRLAGGLETQYF
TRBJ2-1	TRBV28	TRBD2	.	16	TGTGCCAGCAGTCCTCGGGGCGGGAGCTCCTACAATGAGCAGTTCTTC	CASSPRGGSSYNEQFF
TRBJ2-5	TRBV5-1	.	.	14	TGCGCCAGCAGCGAGGGGGGTTGGGGAGAGACCCAGTACTTC	CASSEGGWGETQYF
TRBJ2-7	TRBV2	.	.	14	TGTGCCAGCAACCGACAGGCCTCCCCCTACGAGCAGTACTTC	CASNRQASPYEQYF
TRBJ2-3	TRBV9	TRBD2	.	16	TGTGCCAGCAGCGTAGCTTCTAGCGGTCCCACAGATACGCAGTATTTT	CASSVASSGPTDTQYF
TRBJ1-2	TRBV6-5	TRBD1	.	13	TGTGCCAGCAGTCAGACAGGGGAGGGTGGCTACACCTTC	CASSQTGEGGYTF
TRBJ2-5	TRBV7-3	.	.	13	TGTGCCAGCAGCTTTCCAGGGGGGCAGACCCAGTACTTC	CASSFPGGQTQYF
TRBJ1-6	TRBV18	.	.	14	TGTGCCAGCTCACCAGGAGGGAAGGATTCACCCCTCCACTTT	CASSPGGKDSPLHF
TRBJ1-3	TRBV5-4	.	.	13	TGTGCCAGCAGCTTGGGGGGGGGAAACACCATATATTTT	CASSLGGGNTIYF
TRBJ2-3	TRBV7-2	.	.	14	TGTGCCAGCAGCCCCTTCCTAAGCACAGATACGCAGTATTTT	CASSPFLSTDTQYF
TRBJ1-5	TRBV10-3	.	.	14	TGTGCCATCAGTGAGCAGGCAGTCTCCGGGCCCCAGCATTTT	CAISEQAVSGPQHF
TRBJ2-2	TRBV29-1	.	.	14	TGCAGCGTTGTGGGAGAATTGTACACCGGGGAGCTGTTTTTT	CSVVGELYTGELFF
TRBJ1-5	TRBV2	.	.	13	TGTGCCAGCAGTTACACGGGTGATCAGCCCCAGCATTTT	CASSYTGDQPQHF
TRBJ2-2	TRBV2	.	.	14	TGTGCCAGCTTTGACAGAGTGAACACCGGGGAGCTGTTTTTT	CASFDRVNTGELFF
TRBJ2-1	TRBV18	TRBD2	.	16	TGTGCCAGCTCACGACCGGGACTAGCGGTAGACAATGAGCAGTTCTTC	CASSRPGLAVDNEQFF
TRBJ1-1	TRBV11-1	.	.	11	TGTGCCAGCAGGGCGAACACTGAAGCTTTCTTT	CASRANTEAFF
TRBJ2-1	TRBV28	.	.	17	TGTGCCAGCAGTTTGTATCCAGCCCCGAGCTCCTACAATGAGCAGTTCTTC	CASSLYPAPSSYNEQFF
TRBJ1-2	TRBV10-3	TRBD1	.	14	TGTGCCATCAGTGAGCGGGGACAGCACTATGGCTACACCTTC	CAISERGQHYGYTF
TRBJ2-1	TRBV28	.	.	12	TGTGCCAGCAGTTTCAGAGAGAATGAGCAGTTCTTC	CASSFRENEQFF
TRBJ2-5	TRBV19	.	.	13	TGTGCCAGTAGTATAGAGGGTGGATCGCCCCAGTACTTC	CASSIEGGSPQYF
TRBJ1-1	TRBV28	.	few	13	TGTGCCAGCAGTCCACACATGAACACTGAAGCTTTCTTT	CASSPHMNTEAFF
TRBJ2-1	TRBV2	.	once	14	TGTGCCAGCAGTACGACTAGTCTCACCAATGAGCAGTTCTTC	CASSTTSLTNEQFF
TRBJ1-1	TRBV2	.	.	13	TGTGCCAGCAGTGTCGGGTCAGGCCTTGAAGCTTTCTTT	CASSVGSGLEAFF
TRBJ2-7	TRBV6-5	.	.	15	TGTGCCAGCAGTAGGGGGGCAGGCGGGTCCTACGAGCAGTACTTC	CASSRGAGGSYEQYF
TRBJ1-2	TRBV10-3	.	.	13	TGTGCCATCAGTGCAAAGGGGGGAGGGGACTACACCTTC	CAISAKGGGDYTF
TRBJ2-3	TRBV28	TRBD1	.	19	TGTGCCAGCACCCTAGGGGGCTGGCAGGGGGCCAGGGGCACAGATACGCAGTATTTT	CASTLGGWQGARGTDTQYF
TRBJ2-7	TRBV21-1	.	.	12	TGTGCCAGCAGCGTACGCCTGGACGAGCAGTACTTC	CASSVRLDEQYF
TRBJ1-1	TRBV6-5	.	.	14	TGTGCCAGCAGTCGCAGGAGACTGAACACTGAAGCTTTCTTT	CASSRRRLNTEAFF
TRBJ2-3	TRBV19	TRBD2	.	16	TGTGCCAGTAGTATGGGGACTAGCGGCAGCACAGATACGCAGTATTTT	CASSMGTSGSTDTQYF
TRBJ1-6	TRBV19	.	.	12	TGTGCCAGTAGTATACCGGGGGCACCCCTCCACTTT	CASSIPGAPLHF